The 13 T cell receptor beta chains given below trace back to one sample, sequenced in a study of shared clonotypes between healthy human individuals. Clones were read by immunoSEQ multiplex PCR, and TCRdb kept only the in-frame ones, dropping some. This table holds a few million clones, 90% to 95% found once. Source material: naive CD4+ T cells sorted from blood. The subset was: CD45RA+ positively selected. These receptors were taken from a man between 18 and 29 years old in good health.

The J gene is TRBJ1-2, the V gene TRBV5-1, with D unresolved. The CDR3 has 14 amino acids. V lost 1 base to trimming and J lost 0 bases, with 7 bases between them. The V gene's germline CDR1 is SGHRS and CDR2 YFSETQ. DNA of the CDR3: TGCGCCAGCAGCTTGATCCAAGCTAACTATGGCTACACCTTC. Encoded protein: CASSLIQANYGYTF.

The chain couples TRBV19 to TRBJ1-4; TRBD1 matches 8 bases. The CDR3 has 15 residues. CDR1 is LNHDA, CDR2 SQIVND, per germline (reference sequence). V lost 3 bases and J lost 7; bases outside the gene matches: 7. The DNA for the CDR3 is TGTGCCAGTAGTATCGGGGGCCAGGGGGCTGAAAAACTGTTTTTT. Residues: CASSIGGQGAEKLFF.

The chain links TRBV28 to TRBJ1-2; D possibly corresponds to TRBD1 (6 bases). The V gene lost 8 bases and the J gene lost 7 bases, with 17 bases spanning the gap. The germline V gene has CDR1 MDHEN and CDR2 SYDVKM. The CDR3 consists of 13 residues. The CDR3 DNA reads as TGTGCCAGCGGGACCGGGGGCGCCGGTGGCTACACCTTC. Translated: CASGTGGAGGYTF.

CDR3 amino acids: CASSQVPGGSAGELFF. In nucleotides, the CDR3 is TGCGCCAGCAGCCAAGTGCCCGGAGGGAGCGCCGGGGAGCTGTTTTTT. The V and J genes are TRBV4-1 and TRBJ2-2; possible D gene TRBD2, 6 bases. With 1 base removed from V and 6 bases from J, the gap between germline ends came to 15 bases. CDR1 MGHRA and CDR2 YSYEKL come from the germline V gene. This CDR3 is 16 amino acids long.

Worth noting for this clone: Additional DNA sequences in this sample encode the identical CDR3. This chain connects TRBV7-2 to TRBJ2-1; no firm D call. This CDR3 has 12 amino acids. Germline CDR1 and CDR2: SGHTA and FQGNSA. The V end lost 2 bases, the J end lost 2 bases, and 1 base lay between the germline ends. CDR3 region: CASSLPYNEQFF. The CDR3 nucleotides read TGTGCCAGCAGCTTACCCTACAATGAGCAGTTCTTC.

The chain has TRBV11-2 and TRBJ1-4; TRBD1 is a possible D gene (5 bases). Germline values: CDR1 SGHAT, CDR2 FQNNGV. Trimming cost V 1 base and J 7 bases, with 16 bases left between them. CDR3 length: 16 residues. The CDR3 here is CASSLALYGGGEKLFF. In nucleotides, the CDR3 is TGTGCCAGCAGCTTAGCGTTGTACGGGGGTGGTGAAAAACTGTTTTTT.

A remark on this clone: Other nucleotide sequences in the sample specify the same CDR3. The DNA for the CDR3 is TGTGCCAGCAGCTTAGCTAGGGAGACCCAGTACTTC. Its translation: CASSLARETQYF. The chain recombines TRBV7-2 with TRBJ2-5; D is ambiguous. The CDR3 consists of 12 residues. Germline values: CDR1 SGHTA, CDR2 FQGNSA. V was cut by 0 bases and J by 5 bases, with 4 bases left in between.

The chain has TRBV27 and TRBJ2-7; TRBD2 aligns across 10 bases. Trimming removed 5 bases from V and 0 bases from J; junction bases left unmatched: 4. This CDR3 is built from 15 residues. Germline V gene sequence: CDR1 MNHEY, CDR2 SMNVEV (reference sequence). The CDR3 DNA is TGTGCCAGCAGTCCAGCTAGCGGGAGCTCCTACGAGCAGTACTTC. It codes for CASSPASGSSYEQYF.

The V gene is TRBV7-2, the J gene TRBJ1-2; no clear D. CDR1 and CDR2 from the germline V gene are SGHTA and FQGNSA. The CDR3 totals 13 residues. Trimming took off 1 base at V and 4 bases at J, with 7 bases between the two ends. CDR3 loop: CASSLEAPYGYTF. CDR3 DNA: TGTGCCAGCAGCTTAGAAGCCCCCTATGGCTACACCTTC.

J is TRBJ1-2 and V is TRBV7-8, with a tentative D call TRBD1 (5 bases). Germline-derived CDR1 and CDR2 are SGHVS and FQNEAQ. The length of the CDR3 is 13 residues. Trimming pared 3 bases from V and 5 bases from J, leaving 10 bases between. This CDR3 reads CASSFRDGYGYTF. CDR3 nucleotides: TGTGCCAGCAGCTTCCGGGACGGGTATGGCTACACCTTC. The full variable domain, its missing parts supplied by reference TRBV7-8 and TRBJ1-2, is GAGVSQSPRYKVAKRGQDVALRCDPISGHVSLFWYQQALGQGPEFLTYFQNEAQLDKSGLPSDRFFAERPEGSVSTLKIQRTQQEDSAVYLCASSFRDGYGYTFGSGTRLTVV.

The chain combines TRBV10-3 with TRBJ1-6, with TRBD1 matching 7 bases. V shed 7 bases, J shed 7 bases, and the junction held 4 bases outside the gene matches. CDR1 and CDR2 from the germline V gene are ENHRY and SYGVKD. The CDR3 has 13 amino acids. CDR3 residues: CAINGGGNSPLHF. In DNA, the CDR3 is TGTGCCATCAACGGAGGGGGCAATTCACCCCTCCACTTT.

This clone was observed a handful of times. The genes are TRBV18 and TRBJ1-2; D ambiguous. The CDR3 totals 14 residues. In germline, CDR1 is KGHSH, CDR2 LQKENI. Between the trimmed V and J ends, which lost 6 bases and 4 bases, there was a span of 15 bases. In nucleotides, the CDR3 is TGTGCCAGCTCTCCTGGGCAGGAGGGCTATGGCTACACCTTC. As protein: CASSPGQEGYGYTF.

This clone was observed a handful of times. The V gene is TRBV11-2, the J gene TRBJ1-1, with D unresolved. V dropped 4 bases and J dropped 7 bases, with 19 bases sitting between them. This CDR3 is built from 15 residues. The germline V gene has CDR1 SGHAT and CDR2 FQNNGV. CDR3 nucleotides: TGTGCCAGCAGCTCGGTGACAAACCCAGAGGGTGAAGCTTTCTTT. Amino acid sequence: CASSSVTNPEGEAFF. The full variable domain, with the rest looked up from reference TRBV11-2 and TRBJ1-1, is EAGVAQSPRYKIIEKRQSVAFWCNPISGHATLYWYQQILGQGPKLLIQFQNNGVVDDSQLPKDRFSAERLKGVDSTLKIQPAKLEDSAVYLCASSSVTNPEGEAFFGQGTRLTVV.